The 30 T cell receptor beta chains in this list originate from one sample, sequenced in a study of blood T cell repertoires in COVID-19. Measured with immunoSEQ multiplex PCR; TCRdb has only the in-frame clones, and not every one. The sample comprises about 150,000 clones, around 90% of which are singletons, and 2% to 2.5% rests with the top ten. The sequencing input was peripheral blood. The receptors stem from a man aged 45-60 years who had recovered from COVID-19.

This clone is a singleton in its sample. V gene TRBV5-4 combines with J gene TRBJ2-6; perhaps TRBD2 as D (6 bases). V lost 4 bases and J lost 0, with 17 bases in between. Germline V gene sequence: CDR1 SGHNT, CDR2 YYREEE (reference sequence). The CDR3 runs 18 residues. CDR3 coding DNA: TGTGCCAGCAGCCCTCAAGGGCGGGGTTACTCTGGGGCCAACGTCCTGACTTTC. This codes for CASSPQGRGYSGANVLTF. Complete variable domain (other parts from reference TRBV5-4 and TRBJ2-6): ETGVTQSPTHLIKTRGQQVTLRCSSQSGHNTVSWYQQALGQGPQFIFQYYREEENGRGNFPPRFSGLQFPNYSSELNVNALELDDSALYLCASSPQGRGYSGANVLTFGAGSRLTVL.

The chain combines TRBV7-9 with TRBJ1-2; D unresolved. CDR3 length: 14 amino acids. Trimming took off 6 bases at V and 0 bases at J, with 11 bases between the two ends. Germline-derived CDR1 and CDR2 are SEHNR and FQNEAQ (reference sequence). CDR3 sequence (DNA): TGTGCCAGCAGATCGGACTGGTCTAACTATGGCTACACCTTC. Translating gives CASRSDWSNYGYTF.

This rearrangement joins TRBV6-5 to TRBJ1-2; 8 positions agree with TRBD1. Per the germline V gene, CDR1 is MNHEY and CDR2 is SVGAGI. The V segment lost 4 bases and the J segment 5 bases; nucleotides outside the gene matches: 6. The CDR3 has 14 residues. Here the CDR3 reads CASSSTTGGYGYTF. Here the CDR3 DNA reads TGTGCCAGCAGTTCGACAACAGGGGGGTATGGCTACACCTTC.

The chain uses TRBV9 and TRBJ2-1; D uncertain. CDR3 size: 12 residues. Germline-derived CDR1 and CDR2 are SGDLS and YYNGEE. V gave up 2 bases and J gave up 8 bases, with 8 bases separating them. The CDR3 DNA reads TGTGCCAGCAGCGTTGTCGGTGATGAGCAGTTCTTC. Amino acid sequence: CASSVVGDEQFF.

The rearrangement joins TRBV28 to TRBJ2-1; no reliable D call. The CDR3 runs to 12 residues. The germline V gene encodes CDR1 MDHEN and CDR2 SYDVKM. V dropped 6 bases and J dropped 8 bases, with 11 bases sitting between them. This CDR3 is CASREALDEQFF. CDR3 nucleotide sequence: TGTGCCAGCAGGGAAGCGTTGGATGAGCAGTTCTTC.

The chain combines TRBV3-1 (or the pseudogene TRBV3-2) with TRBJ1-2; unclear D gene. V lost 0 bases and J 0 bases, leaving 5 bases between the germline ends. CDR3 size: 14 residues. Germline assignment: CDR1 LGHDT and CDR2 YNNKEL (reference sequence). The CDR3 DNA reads TGTGCCAGCAGCCAAGATCCAACTAACTATGGCTACACCTTC. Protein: CASSQDPTNYGYTF.

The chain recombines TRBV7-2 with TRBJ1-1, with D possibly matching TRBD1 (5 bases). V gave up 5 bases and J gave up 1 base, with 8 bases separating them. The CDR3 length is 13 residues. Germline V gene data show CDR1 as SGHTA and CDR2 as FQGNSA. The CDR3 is CASSIGQNTEAFF. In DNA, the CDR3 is TGTGCCAGCAGCATCGGACAGAACACTGAAGCTTTCTTT.

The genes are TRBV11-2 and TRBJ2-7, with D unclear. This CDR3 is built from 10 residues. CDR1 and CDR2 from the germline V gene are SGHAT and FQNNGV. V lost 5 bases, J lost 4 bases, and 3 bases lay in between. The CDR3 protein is CASSQYEQYF. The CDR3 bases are TGTGCCAGCAGCCAATACGAGCAGTACTTC.

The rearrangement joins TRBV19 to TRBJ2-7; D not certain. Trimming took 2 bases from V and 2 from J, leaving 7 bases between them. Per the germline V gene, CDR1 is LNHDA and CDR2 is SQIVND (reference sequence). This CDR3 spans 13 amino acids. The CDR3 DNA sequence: TGTGCCAGTAGTATAAAACTGGCCTACGAGCAGTACTTC. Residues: CASSIKLAYEQYF. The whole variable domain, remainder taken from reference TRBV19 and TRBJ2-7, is DGGITQSPKYLFRKEGQNVTLSCEQNLNHDAMYWYRQDPGQGLRLIYYSQIVNDFQKGDIAEGYSVSREKKESFPLTVTSAQKNPTAFYLCASSIKLAYEQYFGPGTRLTVT.

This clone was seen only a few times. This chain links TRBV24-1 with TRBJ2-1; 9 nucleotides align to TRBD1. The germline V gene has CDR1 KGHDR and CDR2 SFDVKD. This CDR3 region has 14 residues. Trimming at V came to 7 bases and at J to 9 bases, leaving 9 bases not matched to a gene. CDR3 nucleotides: TGTGCCACCAGCCGGGACAGGGTAACAATTGAGCAGTTCTTC. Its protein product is CATSRDRVTIEQFF.

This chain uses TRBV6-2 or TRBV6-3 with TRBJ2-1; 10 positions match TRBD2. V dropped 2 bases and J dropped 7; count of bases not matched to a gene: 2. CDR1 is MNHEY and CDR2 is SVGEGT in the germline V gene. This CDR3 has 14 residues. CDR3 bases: TGTGCCAGCAGTTACCCGACTAGCGGGAATGAGCAGTTCTTC. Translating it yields CASSYPTSGNEQFF.

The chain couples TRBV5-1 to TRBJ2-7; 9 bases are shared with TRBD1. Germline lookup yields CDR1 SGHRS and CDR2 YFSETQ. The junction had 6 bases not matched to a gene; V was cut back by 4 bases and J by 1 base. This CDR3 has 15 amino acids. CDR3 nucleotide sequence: TGCGCCAGCAGCCTCGAGGGGACAGGGTCCTACGAGCAGTACTTC. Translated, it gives CASSLEGTGSYEQYF.

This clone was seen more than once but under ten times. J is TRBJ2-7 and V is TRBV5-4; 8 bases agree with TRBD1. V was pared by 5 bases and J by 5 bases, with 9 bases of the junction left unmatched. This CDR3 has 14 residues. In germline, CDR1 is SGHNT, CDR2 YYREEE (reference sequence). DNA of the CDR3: TGTGCCAGCAGTCGGACAGGGAACAGGGACGAGCAGTACTTC. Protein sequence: CASSRTGNRDEQYF.

CDR3 residues: CASSPGLEETQYF. As DNA, the CDR3 is TGTGCCAGCTCACCGGGACTAGAAGAGACCCAGTACTTC. The chain joins TRBV18 to TRBJ2-5, with TRBD2 matching 8 bases. The length of the CDR3 is 13 residues. The germline V gene encodes CDR1 KGHSH and CDR2 LQKENI. After removal of 3 bases from V and 3 bases from J, the junction contained 0 bases not matched to a gene.

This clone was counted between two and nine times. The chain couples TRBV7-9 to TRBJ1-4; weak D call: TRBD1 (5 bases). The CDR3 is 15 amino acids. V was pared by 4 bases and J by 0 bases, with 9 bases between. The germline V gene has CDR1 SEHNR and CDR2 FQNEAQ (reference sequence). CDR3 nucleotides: TGTGCCAGCAGCTCCGACAGTTCAACTAATGAAAAACTGTTTTTT. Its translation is CASSSDSSTNEKLFF.

This CDR3 is CASSREGTDTQYF. The CDR3 DNA follows: TGTGCCAGCAGCCGCGAGGGAACAGATACGCAGTATTTT. The rearrangement links TRBV11-2 to TRBJ2-3; D perhaps matches TRBD2 (5 bases). The CDR3 length is 13 residues. Germline values: CDR1 SGHAT, CDR2 FQNNGV. Trimming shortened V by 5 bases and J by 3 bases, and 9 bases separated the two germline ends.

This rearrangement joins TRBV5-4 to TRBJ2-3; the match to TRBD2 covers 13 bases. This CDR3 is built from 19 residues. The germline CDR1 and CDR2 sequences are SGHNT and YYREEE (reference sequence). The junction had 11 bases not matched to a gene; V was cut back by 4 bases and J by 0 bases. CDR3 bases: TGTGCCAGCAGCGAGTCGACTAGCGGGGGGTATTCTAGCACAGATACGCAGTATTTT. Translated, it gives CASSESTSGGYSSTDTQYF. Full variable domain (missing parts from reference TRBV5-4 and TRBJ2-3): ETGVTQSPTHLIKTRGQQVTLRCSSQSGHNTVSWYQQALGQGPQFIFQYYREEENGRGNFPPRFSGLQFPNYSSELNVNALELDDSALYLCASSESTSGGYSSTDTQYFGPGTRLTVL.

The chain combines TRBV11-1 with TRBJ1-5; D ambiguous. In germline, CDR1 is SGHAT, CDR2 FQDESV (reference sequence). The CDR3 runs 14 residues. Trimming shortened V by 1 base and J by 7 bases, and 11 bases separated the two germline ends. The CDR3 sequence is CASSLVSGEQPQHF. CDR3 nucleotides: TGTGCCAGCAGCTTAGTATCCGGGGAACAGCCCCAGCATTTT.

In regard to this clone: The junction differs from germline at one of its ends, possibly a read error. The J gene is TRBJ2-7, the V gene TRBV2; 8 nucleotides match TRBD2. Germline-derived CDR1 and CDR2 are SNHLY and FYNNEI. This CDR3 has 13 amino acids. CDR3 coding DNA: TGTGCCAGCACTCTGGGACTAGAAGTCGAGATGCACTTC. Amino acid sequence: CASTLGLEVEMHF.

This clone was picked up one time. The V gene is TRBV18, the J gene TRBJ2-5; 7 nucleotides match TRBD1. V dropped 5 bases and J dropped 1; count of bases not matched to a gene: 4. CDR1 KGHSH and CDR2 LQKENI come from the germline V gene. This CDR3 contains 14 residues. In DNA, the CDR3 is TGTGCCAGCTCAGGTCGACAGGGCCAAGAGACCCAGTACTTC. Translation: CASSGRQGQETQYF.

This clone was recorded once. The CDR3, as DNA: TGCGCCAGCAGTAAAGGGGGCTCTGGCAATCAGCCCCAGCATTTT. It yields the protein CASSKGGSGNQPQHF. The chain is built from TRBV5-1 and TRBJ1-5, with 7 bases identical to TRBD1. V dropped 5 bases and J dropped 2; count of bases not matched to a gene: 7. The CDR3 covers 15 residues. Germline loops: CDR1 SGHRS, CDR2 YFSETQ.

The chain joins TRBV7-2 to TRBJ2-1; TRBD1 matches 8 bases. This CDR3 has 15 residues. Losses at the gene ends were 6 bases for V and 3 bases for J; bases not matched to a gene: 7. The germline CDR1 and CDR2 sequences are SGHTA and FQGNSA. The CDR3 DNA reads TGTGCCAGCAGTTCGGCCGGGACAGGCTACAATGAGCAGTTCTTC. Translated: CASSSAGTGYNEQFF.

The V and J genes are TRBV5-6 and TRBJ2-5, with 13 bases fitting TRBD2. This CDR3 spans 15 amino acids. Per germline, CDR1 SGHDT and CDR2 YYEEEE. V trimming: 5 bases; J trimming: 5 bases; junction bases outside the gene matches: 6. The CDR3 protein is CASRPGLAGYETQYF. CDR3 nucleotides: TGTGCCAGCAGGCCGGGACTAGCGGGGTATGAGACCCAGTACTTC.

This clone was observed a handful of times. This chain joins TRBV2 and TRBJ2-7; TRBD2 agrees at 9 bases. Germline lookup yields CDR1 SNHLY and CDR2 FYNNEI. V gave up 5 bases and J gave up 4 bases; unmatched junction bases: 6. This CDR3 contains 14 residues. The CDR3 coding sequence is TGTGCCAGCAGTAGACTAGCGGTTCAATACGAGCAGTACTTC. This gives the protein CASSRLAVQYEQYF.

The CDR3, as DNA: TGTGCCAGCAGCGCCGGGACACTCGGCTCCCAAGAGACCCAGTACTTC. It codes for CASSAGTLGSQETQYF. The chain uses TRBV5-4 and TRBJ2-5; possible D gene TRBD1, 6 bases. This CDR3 has 16 amino acids. V gave up 4 bases and J gave up 1 base, with 17 bases separating them. The germline CDR1 and CDR2 sequences are SGHNT and YYREEE (reference sequence).

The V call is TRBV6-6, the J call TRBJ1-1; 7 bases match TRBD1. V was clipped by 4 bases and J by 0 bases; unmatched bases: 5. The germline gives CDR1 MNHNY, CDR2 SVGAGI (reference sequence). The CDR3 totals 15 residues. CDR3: CASSSPQGVNTEAFF. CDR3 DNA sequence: TGTGCCAGCAGTTCGCCTCAGGGGGTGAACACTGAAGCTTTCTTT.

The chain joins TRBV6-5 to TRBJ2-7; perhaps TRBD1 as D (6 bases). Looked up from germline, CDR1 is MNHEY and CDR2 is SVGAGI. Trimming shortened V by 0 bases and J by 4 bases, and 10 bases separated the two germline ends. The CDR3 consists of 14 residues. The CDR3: CASSYSGQPYEQYF. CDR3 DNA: TGTGCCAGCAGTTACTCCGGACAGCCTTACGAGCAGTACTTC.

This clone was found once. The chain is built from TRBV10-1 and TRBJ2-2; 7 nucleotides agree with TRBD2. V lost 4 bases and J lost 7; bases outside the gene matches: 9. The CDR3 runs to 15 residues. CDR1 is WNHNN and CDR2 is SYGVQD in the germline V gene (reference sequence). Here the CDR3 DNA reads TGCGCCAGCAGTGTCTCGGGGGGACGGAACGGGGAGCTGTTTTTT. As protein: CASSVSGGRNGELFF.

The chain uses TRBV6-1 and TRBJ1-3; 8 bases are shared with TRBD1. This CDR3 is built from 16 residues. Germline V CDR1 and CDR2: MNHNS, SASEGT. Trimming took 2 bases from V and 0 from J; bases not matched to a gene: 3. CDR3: CASSELTGASGNTIYF. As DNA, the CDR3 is TGTGCCAGCAGTGAATTGACAGGGGCCTCTGGAAACACCATATATTTT.

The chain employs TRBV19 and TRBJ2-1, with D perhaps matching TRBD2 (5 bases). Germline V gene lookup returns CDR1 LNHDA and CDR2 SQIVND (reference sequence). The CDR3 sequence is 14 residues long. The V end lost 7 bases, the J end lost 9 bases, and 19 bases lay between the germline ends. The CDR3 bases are TGTGCCAGTACCCGAAACGGGGAGAGAGGTGAGCAGTTCTTC. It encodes CASTRNGERGEQFF.